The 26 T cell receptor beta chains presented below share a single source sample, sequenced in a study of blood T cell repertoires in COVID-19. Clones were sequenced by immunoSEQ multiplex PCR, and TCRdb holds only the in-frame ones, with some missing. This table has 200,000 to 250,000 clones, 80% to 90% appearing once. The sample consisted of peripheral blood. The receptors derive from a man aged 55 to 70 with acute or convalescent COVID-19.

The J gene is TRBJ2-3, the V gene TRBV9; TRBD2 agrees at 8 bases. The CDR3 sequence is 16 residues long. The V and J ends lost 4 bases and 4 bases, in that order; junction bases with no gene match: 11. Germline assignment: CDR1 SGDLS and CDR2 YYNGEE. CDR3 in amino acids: CASSQGAGVSSDTQYF. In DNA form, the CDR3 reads TGTGCCAGCAGCCAGGGAGCGGGAGTGAGTTCAGATACGCAGTATTTT.

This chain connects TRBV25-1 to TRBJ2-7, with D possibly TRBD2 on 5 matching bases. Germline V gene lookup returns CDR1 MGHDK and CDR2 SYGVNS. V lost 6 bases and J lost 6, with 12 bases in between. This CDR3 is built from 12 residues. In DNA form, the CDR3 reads TGTGCCAGCAGGGCGGGCCCTGGCGAGCAGTACTTC. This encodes CASRAGPGEQYF.

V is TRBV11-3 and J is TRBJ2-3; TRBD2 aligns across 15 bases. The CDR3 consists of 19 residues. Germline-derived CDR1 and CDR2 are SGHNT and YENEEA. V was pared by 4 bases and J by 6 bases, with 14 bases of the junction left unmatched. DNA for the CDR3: TGTGCCAGCAGCTACTGGACTAGCGGGAGGGCCGGGGTTGGTGATACGCAGTATTTT. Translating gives CASSYWTSGRAGVGDTQYF.

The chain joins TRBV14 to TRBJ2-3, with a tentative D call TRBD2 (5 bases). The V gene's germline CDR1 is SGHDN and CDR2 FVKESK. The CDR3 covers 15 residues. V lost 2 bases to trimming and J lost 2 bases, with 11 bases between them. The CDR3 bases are TGTGCCAGCAGCCAAATTAACGGGATCACAGATACGCAGTATTTT. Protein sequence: CASSQINGITDTQYF.

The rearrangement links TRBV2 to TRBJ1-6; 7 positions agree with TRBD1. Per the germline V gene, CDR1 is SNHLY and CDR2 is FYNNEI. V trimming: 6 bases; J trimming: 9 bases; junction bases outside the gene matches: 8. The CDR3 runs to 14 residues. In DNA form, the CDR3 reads TGTGCCAGCAGCGGCTCACAGGGGAGTTCACCCCTCCACTTT. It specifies CASSGSQGSSPLHF.

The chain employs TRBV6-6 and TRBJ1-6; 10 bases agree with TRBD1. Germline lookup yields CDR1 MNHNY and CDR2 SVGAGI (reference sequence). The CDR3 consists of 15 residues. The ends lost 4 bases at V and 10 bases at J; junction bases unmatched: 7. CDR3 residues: CASSSADRGYSPLHF. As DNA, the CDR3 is TGTGCCAGCAGTTCCGCGGACAGGGGGTACTCACCCCTCCACTTT.

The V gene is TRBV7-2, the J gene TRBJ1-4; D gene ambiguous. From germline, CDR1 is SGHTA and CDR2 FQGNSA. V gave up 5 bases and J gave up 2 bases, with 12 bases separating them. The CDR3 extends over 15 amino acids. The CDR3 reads CASSPTEGTNEKLFF. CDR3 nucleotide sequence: TGTGCCAGCAGCCCCACTGAGGGCACTAATGAAAAACTGTTTTTT.

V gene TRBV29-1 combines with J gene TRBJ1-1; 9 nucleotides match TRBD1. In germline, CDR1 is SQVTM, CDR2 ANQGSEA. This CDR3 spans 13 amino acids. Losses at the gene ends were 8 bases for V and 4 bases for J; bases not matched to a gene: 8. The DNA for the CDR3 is TGCAGCTCCGGAGTGACAGGGGGCACTGAAGCTTTCTTT. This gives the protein CSSGVTGGTEAFF.

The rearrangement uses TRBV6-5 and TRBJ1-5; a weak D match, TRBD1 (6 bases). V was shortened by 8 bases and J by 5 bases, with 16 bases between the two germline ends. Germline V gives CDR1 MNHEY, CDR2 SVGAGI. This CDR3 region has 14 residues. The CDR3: CASGETGDHQPQHF. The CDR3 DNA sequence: TGTGCCAGCGGGGAGACAGGCGACCATCAGCCCCAGCATTTT.

CDR3 nucleotides: TGTGCCAGTAGTATCGGGACAGGTCGGGGTGTGAACACTGAAGCTTTCTTT. This codes for CASSIGTGRGVNTEAFF. This chain uses TRBV19 with TRBJ1-1; TRBD1 aligns across 8 bases. The CDR3 contains 17 residues. Trimming removed 3 bases from V and 0 bases from J; junction bases left unmatched: 9. Germline values: CDR1 LNHDA, CDR2 SQIVND (reference sequence). The variable domain in full, with the rest retrieved from reference TRBV19 and TRBJ1-1, is DGGITQSPKYLFRKEGQNVTLSCEQNLNHDAMYWYRQDPGQGLRLIYYSQIVNDFQKGDIAEGYSVSREKKESFPLTVTSAQKNPTAFYLCASSIGTGRGVNTEAFFGQGTRLTVV.

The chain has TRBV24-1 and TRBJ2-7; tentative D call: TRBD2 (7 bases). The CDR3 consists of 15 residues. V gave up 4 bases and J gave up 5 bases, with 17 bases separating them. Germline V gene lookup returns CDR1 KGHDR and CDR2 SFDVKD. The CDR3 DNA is TGTGCCACCAGTGAACCAAAGGGGGGGAGTGACGAGCAGTACTTC. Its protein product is CATSEPKGGSDEQYF.

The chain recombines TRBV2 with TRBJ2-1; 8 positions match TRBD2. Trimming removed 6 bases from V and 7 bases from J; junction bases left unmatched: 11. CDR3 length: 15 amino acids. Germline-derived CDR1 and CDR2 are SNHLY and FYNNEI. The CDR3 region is CASSRTGGPGNEQFF. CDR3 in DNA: TGTGCCAGCAGCCGAACGGGAGGGCCGGGGAATGAGCAGTTCTTC.

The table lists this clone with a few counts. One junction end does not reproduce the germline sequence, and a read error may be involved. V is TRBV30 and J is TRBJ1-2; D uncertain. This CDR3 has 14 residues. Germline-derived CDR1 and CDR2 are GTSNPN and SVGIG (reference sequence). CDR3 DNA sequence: TGTGCCTGGAGTGTTTATGAGGGCAGCCATGGTTACACCTTC. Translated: CAWSVYEGSHGYTF.

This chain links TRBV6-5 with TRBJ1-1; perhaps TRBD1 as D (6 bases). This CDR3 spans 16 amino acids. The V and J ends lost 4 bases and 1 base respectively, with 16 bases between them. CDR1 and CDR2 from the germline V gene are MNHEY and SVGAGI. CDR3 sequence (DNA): TGTGCCAGCAGTTCCCGCAGGGGCCCTACGAACACTGAAGCTTTCTTT. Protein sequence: CASSSRRGPTNTEAFF.

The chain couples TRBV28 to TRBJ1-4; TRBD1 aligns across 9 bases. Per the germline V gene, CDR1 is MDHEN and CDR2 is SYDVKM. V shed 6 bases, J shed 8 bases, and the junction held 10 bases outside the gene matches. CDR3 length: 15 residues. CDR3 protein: CASSPPGTGGEKLFF. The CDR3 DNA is TGTGCCAGCAGCCCCCCCGGTACAGGGGGCGAAAAACTGTTTTTT.

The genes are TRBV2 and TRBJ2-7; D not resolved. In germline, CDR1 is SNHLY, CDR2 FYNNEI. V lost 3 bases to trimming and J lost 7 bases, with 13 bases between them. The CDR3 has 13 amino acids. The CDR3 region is CASSDAQVGEQYF. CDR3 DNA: TGTGCCAGCAGTGATGCCCAGGTGGGTGAGCAGTACTTC.

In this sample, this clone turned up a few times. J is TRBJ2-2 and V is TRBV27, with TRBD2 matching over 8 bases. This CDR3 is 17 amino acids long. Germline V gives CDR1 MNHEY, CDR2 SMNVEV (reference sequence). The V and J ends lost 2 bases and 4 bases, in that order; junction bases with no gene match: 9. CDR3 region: CASSLTYRAGGTGELFF. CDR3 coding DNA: TGTGCCAGCAGTTTAACCTATAGGGCGGGAGGCACCGGGGAGCTGTTTTTT.

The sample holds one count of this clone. CDR3 nucleotide sequence: TGTGCCAGCAGCCTGTGGCGGGTCGAGCAGTACTTC. Encoded protein: CASSLWRVEQYF. The J gene is TRBJ2-7, the V gene TRBV11-3; D perhaps matches TRBD2 (5 bases). Between the trimmed V and J ends, which lost 5 bases and 6 bases, there was a span of 11 bases. CDR1 is SGHNT and CDR2 is YENEEA in the germline V gene. This CDR3 is 12 amino acids long.

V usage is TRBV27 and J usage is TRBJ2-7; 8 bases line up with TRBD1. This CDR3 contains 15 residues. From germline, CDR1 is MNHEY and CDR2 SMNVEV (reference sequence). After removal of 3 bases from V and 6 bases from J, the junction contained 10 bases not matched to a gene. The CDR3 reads CASSFLRDRLAEQYF. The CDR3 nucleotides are TGTGCCAGCAGTTTCCTCCGGGACAGGCTGGCCGAGCAGTACTTC.

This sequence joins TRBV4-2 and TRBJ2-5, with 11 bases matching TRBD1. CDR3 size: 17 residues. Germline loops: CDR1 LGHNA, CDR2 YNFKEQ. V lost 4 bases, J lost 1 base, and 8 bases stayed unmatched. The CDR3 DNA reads TGTGCCAGCAGCCCGAGCGGACAGGGGGCGAGCCAAGAGACCCAGTACTTC. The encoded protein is CASSPSGQGASQETQYF.

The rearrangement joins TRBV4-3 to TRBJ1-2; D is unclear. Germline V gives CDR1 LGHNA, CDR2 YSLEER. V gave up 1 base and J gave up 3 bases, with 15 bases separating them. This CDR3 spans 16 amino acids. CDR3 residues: CASSQGVISADYGYTF. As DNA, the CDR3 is TGCGCCAGCAGCCAAGGAGTGATTAGTGCTGACTATGGCTACACCTTC.

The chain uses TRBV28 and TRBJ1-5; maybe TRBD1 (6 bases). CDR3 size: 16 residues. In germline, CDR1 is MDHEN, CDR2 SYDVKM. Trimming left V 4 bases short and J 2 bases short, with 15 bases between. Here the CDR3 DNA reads TGTGCCAGCAGTTCCCTAGGGGGTATCGGCAATCAGCCCCAGCATTTT. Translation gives CASSSLGGIGNQPQHF.

The CDR3 spells CASSFPRTGTGEETQYF. The CDR3 region has the DNA TGTGCCAGCAGCTTTCCACGAACCGGGACAGGGGAAGAGACCCAGTACTTC. This chain links TRBV7-8 with TRBJ2-5; 10 bases match TRBD1. V dropped 3 bases and J dropped 3; count of bases not matched to a gene: 10. CDR1 and CDR2 from the germline V gene are SGHVS and FQNEAQ. The CDR3 covers 17 residues.

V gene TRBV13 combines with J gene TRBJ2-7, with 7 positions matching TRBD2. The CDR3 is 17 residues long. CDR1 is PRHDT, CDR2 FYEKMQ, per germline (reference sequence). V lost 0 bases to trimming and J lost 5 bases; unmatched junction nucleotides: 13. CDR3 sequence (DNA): TGTGCCAGCAGCTTAGGCCTTAAGCGGGAAGGAAAGGACGAGCAGTACTTC. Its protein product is CASSLGLKREGKDEQYF.

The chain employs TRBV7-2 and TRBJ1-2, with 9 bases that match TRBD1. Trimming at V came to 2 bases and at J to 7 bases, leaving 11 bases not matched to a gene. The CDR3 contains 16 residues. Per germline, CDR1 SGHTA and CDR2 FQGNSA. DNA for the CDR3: TGTGCCAGCAGCTTAACGGTTCCAACGGGACAGGGTGGCTACACCTTC. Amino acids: CASSLTVPTGQGGYTF. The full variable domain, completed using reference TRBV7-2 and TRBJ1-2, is GAGVSQSPSNKVTEKGKDVELRCDPISGHTALYWYRQSLGQGLEFLIYFQGNSAPDKSGLPSDRFSAERTGGSVSTLTIQRTQQEDSAVYLCASSLTVPTGQGGYTFGSGTRLTVV.

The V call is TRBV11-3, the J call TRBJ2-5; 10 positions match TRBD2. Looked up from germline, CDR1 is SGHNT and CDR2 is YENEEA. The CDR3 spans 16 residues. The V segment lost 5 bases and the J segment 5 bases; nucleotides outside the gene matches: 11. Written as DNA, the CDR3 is TGTGCCAGCAGCCATCTCAGCGGGAGGGCCGCCGAGACCCAGTACTTC. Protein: CASSHLSGRAAETQYF.